These T cell receptor beta chains were read from a single sample in a study of T cell responses to AZD1222 COVID-19 vaccine. This table comes from immunoSEQ multiplex PCR, and its TCRdb copy is limited to in-frame clones, with some not included. In the table there are 130,000 or so clones, roughly 90% of which are singletons. The sequencing here drew on peripheral blood, taken 28 days after the second dose of the MenACWY control vaccine. Source of these receptors: an adult who received the MenACWY meningococcal vaccine as a control. Both conserved end residues are part of each CDR3. Each record gives: V gene, D gene, J gene, clone size, CDR3 protein, CDR3 DNA. The D gene is left open where the match is weak. Expanded clones are given a class, and other clones once, few, many or no size at all.

V gene: TRBV6-6; D gene: TRBD2; J gene: TRBJ2-3; clone size: NA; CDR3 protein: CASSYSSSGGTDTQYF; CDR3 DNA: TGTGCCAGCAGTTACTCGTCTAGCGGGGGTACAGATACGCAGTATTTT
V gene: TRBV5-4; D gene: TRBD1; J gene: TRBJ1-2; clone size: NA; CDR3 protein: CASSLDQGAAYGYTF; CDR3 DNA: TGTGCCAGCAGCTTGGACCAGGGGGCAGCCTATGGCTACACCTTC
V gene: TRBV5-1; D gene: NA; J gene: TRBJ1-5; clone size: few; CDR3 protein: CASSLATEPNQPQHF; CDR3 DNA: TGCGCCAGCAGCTTGGCCACGGAACCAAATCAGCCCCAGCATTTT
V gene: TRBV29-1; D gene: TRBD1; J gene: TRBJ2-3; clone size: NA; CDR3 protein: CSVGTGGGTDTQYF; CDR3 DNA: TGCAGCGTTGGGACAGGGGGGGGCACAGATACGCAGTATTTT
V gene: TRBV4-3; D gene: NA; J gene: TRBJ1-2; clone size: once; CDR3 protein: CASSQVGGYGYTF; CDR3 DNA: TGCGCCAGCAGCCAAGTAGGAGGGTATGGCTACACCTTC
V gene: TRBV19; D gene: TRBD1; J gene: TRBJ1-5; clone size: NA; CDR3 protein: CASNLADRWGQPQHF; CDR3 DNA: TGTGCCAGTAATTTGGCGGACAGGTGGGGTCAGCCCCAGCATTTT
V gene: TRBV27; D gene: TRBD2; J gene: TRBJ2-3; clone size: once; CDR3 protein: CASSPERTSVLPTDTQYF; CDR3 DNA: TGTGCCAGCAGCCCTGAGAGGACTAGCGTCTTGCCCACAGATACGCAGTATTTT
V gene: TRBV2; D gene: NA; J gene: TRBJ1-3; clone size: NA; CDR3 protein: CASSSTESSGNTIYF; CDR3 DNA: TGTGCCAGCAGCTCGACAGAAAGCTCTGGAAACACCATATATTTT
V gene: TRBV4-2; D gene: TRBD1; J gene: TRBJ1-4; clone size: NA; CDR3 protein: CASSQDLGGQGREKLFF; CDR3 DNA: TGTGCCAGCAGCCAAGATTTGGGCGGACAGGGCAGGGAAAAACTGTTTTTT
V gene: TRBV27; D gene: TRBD1; J gene: TRBJ2-7; clone size: NA; CDR3 protein: CASTWGTGDSYEQYF; CDR3 DNA: TGTGCCAGCACCTGGGGGACAGGGGACTCCTACGAGCAGTACTTC
V gene: TRBV24-1; D gene: TRBD1; J gene: TRBJ1-5; clone size: NA; CDR3 protein: CATSAPGTGGSQPQHF; CDR3 DNA: TGTGCCACCAGTGCCCCCGGGACAGGGGGCTCTCAGCCCCAGCATTTT
V gene: TRBV19; D gene: TRBD2; J gene: TRBJ2-4; clone size: NA; CDR3 protein: CASRLAGGTKNIQYF; CDR3 DNA: TGTGCCAGTAGGTTGGCGGGGGGGACCAAAAACATTCAGTACTTC
V gene: TRBV3-1/TRBV3-2; D gene: TRBD2; J gene: TRBJ2-6; clone size: NA; CDR3 protein: CASSQVTSGISSGANVLTF; CDR3 DNA: TGTGCCAGCAGCCAAGTAACTAGCGGGATCAGCTCTGGGGCCAACGTCCTGACTTTC
V gene: TRBV7-6; D gene: TRBD2; J gene: TRBJ2-3; clone size: NA; CDR3 protein: CASSLGVRGSTDTQYF; CDR3 DNA: TGTGCCAGCAGCTTAGGGGTGCGGGGGAGCACAGATACGCAGTATTTT
V gene: TRBV6-2/TRBV6-3; D gene: NA; J gene: TRBJ1-1; clone size: NA; CDR3 protein: CASSYSSRTEAFF; CDR3 DNA: TGTGCCAGCAGTTACTCGTCCAGGACGGAAGCTTTCTTT
V gene: TRBV2; D gene: NA; J gene: TRBJ1-5; clone size: NA; CDR3 protein: CASSVQATNQPQHF; CDR3 DNA: TGTGCCAGCAGTGTCCAGGCTACCAATCAGCCCCAGCATTTT
V gene: TRBV2; D gene: NA; J gene: TRBJ1-2; clone size: NA; CDR3 protein: CASSEASLYGYTF; CDR3 DNA: TGTGCCAGCAGTGAAGCTTCCCTATATGGCTACACCTTC
V gene: TRBV2; D gene: TRBD1; J gene: TRBJ1-1; clone size: once; CDR3 protein: CASSRQGNTEAFF; CDR3 DNA: TGTGCCAGCAGCCGACAGGGGAACACTGAAGCTTTCTTT
V gene: TRBV2; D gene: NA; J gene: TRBJ1-6; clone size: NA; CDR3 protein: CASSDLGNSPLHF; CDR3 DNA: TGTGCCAGCAGTGATCTTGGGAATTCACCCCTCCACTTT
V gene: TRBV6-6; D gene: NA; J gene: TRBJ2-3; clone size: NA; CDR3 protein: CASSYPDTQYF; CDR3 DNA: TGTGCCAGCAGTTACCCAGATACGCAGTATTTT
V gene: TRBV4-3; D gene: NA; J gene: TRBJ2-3; clone size: NA; CDR3 protein: CASSPPQGTQYF; CDR3 DNA: TGCGCCAGCAGCCCCCCACAGGGTACGCAGTATTTT
V gene: TRBV9; D gene: TRBD2; J gene: TRBJ2-2; clone size: NA; CDR3 protein: CASSVEGAGAGELFF; CDR3 DNA: TGTGCCAGCAGCGTAGAAGGTGCGGGGGCCGGGGAGCTGTTTTTT
V gene: TRBV19; D gene: NA; J gene: TRBJ1-4; clone size: NA; CDR3 protein: CASSRRQTATNEKLFF; CDR3 DNA: TGTGCCAGTAGTAGGAGACAGACCGCAACTAATGAAAAACTGTTTTTT
V gene: TRBV5-1; D gene: NA; J gene: TRBJ1-4; clone size: NA; CDR3 protein: CASSLAGSSNEKLFF; CDR3 DNA: TGCGCCAGCAGCTTGGCGGGCTCCAGTAATGAAAAACTGTTTTTT
V gene: TRBV6-4; D gene: NA; J gene: TRBJ2-2; clone size: few; CDR3 protein: CASSDSGYTGELFF; CDR3 DNA: TGTGCCAGCAGTGACTCAGGGTACACCGGGGAGCTGTTTTTT
V gene: TRBV2; D gene: NA; J gene: TRBJ2-7; clone size: NA; CDR3 protein: CASSRDSSYEQYF; CDR3 DNA: TGTGCCAGCAGCCGGGACTCTTCCTACGAGCAGTACTTC
V gene: TRBV5-1; D gene: NA; J gene: TRBJ2-5; clone size: NA; CDR3 protein: CASSLDAGRKQETQYF; CDR3 DNA: TGCGCCAGCAGCTTGGACGCGGGACGGAAACAAGAGACCCAGTACTTC
V gene: TRBV3-1/TRBV3-2; D gene: NA; J gene: TRBJ1-3; clone size: NA; CDR3 protein: CASSQVSGNTIYF; CDR3 DNA: TGTGCCAGCAGCCAAGTCTCTGGAAACACCATATATTTT
V gene: TRBV6-4; D gene: NA; J gene: TRBJ2-1; clone size: NA; CDR3 protein: CASSDSSEGDNEQFF; CDR3 DNA: TGTGCCAGCAGTGACTCATCAGAGGGGGACAATGAGCAGTTCTTC
V gene: TRBV6-2/TRBV6-3; D gene: NA; J gene: TRBJ1-5; clone size: NA; CDR3 protein: CASSQGPFEYNQPQHF; CDR3 DNA: TGTGCCAGCAGTCAGGGACCCTTTGAGTATAATCAGCCCCAGCATTTT
V gene: TRBV18; D gene: NA; J gene: TRBJ1-1; clone size: NA; CDR3 protein: CASSPSRVNTEAFF; CDR3 DNA: TGTGCCAGCTCACCATCCCGGGTGAACACTGAAGCTTTCTTT
V gene: TRBV25-1; D gene: NA; J gene: TRBJ2-5; clone size: NA; CDR3 protein: CASSDDRGSMKTQYF; CDR3 DNA: TGTGCCAGCAGTGATGATCGGGGGAGCATGAAGACCCAGTACTTC
V gene: TRBV15; D gene: NA; J gene: TRBJ2-7; clone size: NA; CDR3 protein: CATSRDRVQDEQYF; CDR3 DNA: TGTGCCACCAGCAGAGATCGGGTTCAAGACGAGCAGTACTTC
V gene: TRBV6-5; D gene: NA; J gene: TRBJ1-1; clone size: NA; CDR3 protein: CASSSGVGNTEAFF; CDR3 DNA: TGTGCCAGCAGCTCCGGGGTGGGGAACACTGAAGCTTTCTTT
V gene: TRBV25-1; D gene: NA; J gene: TRBJ2-1; clone size: NA; CDR3 protein: CASSERDVRDEQFF; CDR3 DNA: TGTGCCAGCAGTGAGAGGGACGTAAGGGATGAGCAGTTCTTC
V gene: TRBV5-8; D gene: TRBD1; J gene: TRBJ1-2; clone size: NA; CDR3 protein: CASSWRQGGYTF; CDR3 DNA: TGTGCCAGCAGCTGGCGACAGGGGGGCTACACCTTC
V gene: TRBV19; D gene: NA; J gene: TRBJ1-3; clone size: NA; CDR3 protein: CASSIDRNPTGSGNTIYF; CDR3 DNA: TGTGCCAGTAGTATAGACCGCAACCCGACAGGCTCTGGAAACACCATATATTTT
V gene: TRBV4-1; D gene: TRBD2; J gene: TRBJ2-1; clone size: NA; CDR3 protein: CASSQSTSGSYEQFF; CDR3 DNA: TGCGCCAGCAGCCAATCTACTAGCGGGAGTTATGAGCAGTTCTTC
V gene: TRBV14; D gene: NA; J gene: TRBJ2-7; clone size: NA; CDR3 protein: CASSPARSYEQYF; CDR3 DNA: TGTGCCAGCAGCCCAGCGAGATCCTACGAGCAGTACTTC
V gene: TRBV6-5; D gene: NA; J gene: TRBJ1-4; clone size: NA; CDR3 protein: CASTRGAYEKLFF; CDR3 DNA: TGTGCCAGCACCCGGGGGGCATATGAAAAACTGTTTTTT
V gene: TRBV6-6; D gene: TRBD1; J gene: TRBJ1-6; clone size: NA; CDR3 protein: CASSYSLDRFNSPLHF; CDR3 DNA: TGTGCCAGCAGTTACTCCTTGGACAGGTTTAATTCACCCCTCCACTTT
V gene: TRBV30; D gene: NA; J gene: TRBJ1-2; clone size: NA; CDR3 protein: CARDRDYGYTF; CDR3 DNA: TGTGCACGGGACCGTGACTATGGCTACACCTTC
V gene: TRBV4-2; D gene: TRBD1; J gene: TRBJ1-2; clone size: NA; CDR3 protein: CASSQGEKQGNGYTF; CDR3 DNA: TGTGCCAGCAGCCAAGGTGAGAAACAGGGGAATGGCTACACCTTC
V gene: TRBV19; D gene: NA; J gene: TRBJ1-5; clone size: NA; CDR3 protein: CASSILQLNQPQHF; CDR3 DNA: TGTGCCAGTAGTATACTACAGCTCAATCAGCCCCAGCATTTT
V gene: TRBV11-2; D gene: NA; J gene: TRBJ1-1; clone size: NA; CDR3 protein: CASSLGGMNTEAFF; CDR3 DNA: TGTGCCAGCAGCTTAGGGGGCATGAACACTGAAGCTTTCTTT
V gene: TRBV24-1; D gene: TRBD2; J gene: TRBJ2-5; clone size: NA; CDR3 protein: CATSDPGTTKRTQYF; CDR3 DNA: TGTGCCACCAGTGACCCCGGGACTACCAAGAGGACCCAGTACTTC
V gene: TRBV7-2; D gene: TRBD2; J gene: TRBJ2-1; clone size: once; CDR3 protein: CASSTPPSGATSYNEQFF; CDR3 DNA: TGTGCCAGCAGCACCCCCCCTAGCGGGGCGACCTCCTACAATGAGCAGTTCTTC
V gene: TRBV6-5; D gene: NA; J gene: TRBJ1-2; clone size: NA; CDR3 protein: CASSYSGNYGYTF; CDR3 DNA: TGTGCCAGCAGTTACTCGGGTAACTATGGCTACACCTTC
V gene: TRBV3-1/TRBV3-2; D gene: TRBD1; J gene: TRBJ1-6; clone size: NA; CDR3 protein: CASSSPGQGYSPLHF; CDR3 DNA: TGTGCCAGCAGCTCCCCCGGACAGGGGTATTCACCCCTCCACTTT
V gene: TRBV7-3; D gene: TRBD2; J gene: TRBJ2-1; clone size: NA; CDR3 protein: CASSLAGVVGEQFF; CDR3 DNA: TGTGCCAGCAGCTTGGCGGGAGTTGTCGGTGAGCAGTTCTTC
V gene: TRBV9; D gene: TRBD2; J gene: TRBJ2-7; clone size: NA; CDR3 protein: CASSAGTSGRQHYEQYF; CDR3 DNA: TGTGCCAGCAGCGCGGGGACTAGCGGGAGGCAACACTACGAGCAGTACTTC
V gene: TRBV7-9; D gene: TRBD2; J gene: TRBJ2-5; clone size: NA; CDR3 protein: CASSSGPSGTTSSQYF; CDR3 DNA: TGTGCCAGCAGTTCGGGGCCTAGCGGGACTACTTCATCCCAGTACTTC
V gene: TRBV4-3; D gene: NA; J gene: TRBJ1-6; clone size: NA; CDR3 protein: CASSQDAGAYNSPLHF; CDR3 DNA: TGCGCCAGCAGCCAAGATGCGGGGGCCTATAATTCACCCCTCCACTTT
V gene: TRBV28; D gene: NA; J gene: TRBJ2-6; clone size: NA; CDR3 protein: CASSLAGMADSGANVLTF; CDR3 DNA: TGTGCCAGCAGTTTAGCAGGGATGGCTGACTCTGGGGCCAACGTCCTGACTTTC
V gene: TRBV2; D gene: NA; J gene: TRBJ2-3; clone size: NA; CDR3 protein: CASQAGGDRTDWQYF; CDR3 DNA: TGTGCCAGCCAAGCAGGCGGGGACCGTACGGATTGGCAGTATTTT
V gene: TRBV29-1; D gene: NA; J gene: TRBJ2-1; clone size: NA; CDR3 protein: CSVAVLTYNEQFF; CDR3 DNA: TGCAGCGTTGCTGTACTGACATACAATGAGCAGTTCTTC
V gene: TRBV2; D gene: NA; J gene: TRBJ2-3; clone size: NA; CDR3 protein: CASVDLDTQYF; CDR3 DNA: TGTGCCAGCGTCGATCTAGATACGCAGTATTTT
V gene: TRBV5-4; D gene: TRBD2; J gene: TRBJ2-5; clone size: NA; CDR3 protein: CASSLRGVETQYF; CDR3 DNA: TGTGCCAGCAGCCTGCGGGGGGTGGAGACCCAGTACTTC
V gene: TRBV12-3/TRBV12-4; D gene: NA; J gene: TRBJ1-2; clone size: NA; CDR3 protein: CASSLRYQGGYTF; CDR3 DNA: TGTGCCAGCAGTTTACGTTACCAGGGGGGCTACACCTTC